This entry features one T cell receptor (beta chain) sequence. The entry originates in a study of human T cells and chemical hapten exposure. Germline V gene lookup returns CDR1 SGHTA and CDR2 FQGNSA. V dropped 4 bases and J dropped 6 bases, with 14 bases sitting between them. The CDR3 extends over 14 amino acids. Time point: pre-sensitization, week 0. As for treatment: therapeutic diphenylcyclopropenone sensitization with weekly scalp DPC. TCRdb redid the calling of the RACE reads with MiXCR, one entry per CDR3 protein. The repertoire holds 200,000 to 300,000 distinct CDR3 sequences, with approximately 8.4% as singletons.

The receptor was derived from a middle-aged woman with alopecia areata. Some clones in this sample may be carry-over from other donors' samples. The material was whole blood, obtained in connection with sensitization to the hapten diphenylcyclopropenone (DPC). The rearrangement joins TRBV7-2 to TRBJ2-3; D is unclear. The CDR3: CASSSGPRMDTQYF. The CDR3 DNA follows: TGTGCCAGCAGCTCCGGACCTAGGATGGATACGCAGTATTTT.